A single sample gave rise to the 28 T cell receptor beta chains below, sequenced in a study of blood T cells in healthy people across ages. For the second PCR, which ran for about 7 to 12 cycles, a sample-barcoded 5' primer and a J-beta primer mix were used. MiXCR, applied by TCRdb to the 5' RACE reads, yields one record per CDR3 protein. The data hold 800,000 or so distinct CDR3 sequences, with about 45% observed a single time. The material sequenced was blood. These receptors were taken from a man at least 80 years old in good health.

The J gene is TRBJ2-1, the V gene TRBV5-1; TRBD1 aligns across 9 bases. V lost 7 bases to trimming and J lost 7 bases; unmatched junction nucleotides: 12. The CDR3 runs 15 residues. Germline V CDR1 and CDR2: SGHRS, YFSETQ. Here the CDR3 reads CASDSLTGGRNEQFF. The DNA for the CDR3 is TGCGCCAGCGACTCCTTGACAGGGGGAAGGAATGAGCAGTTCTTC.

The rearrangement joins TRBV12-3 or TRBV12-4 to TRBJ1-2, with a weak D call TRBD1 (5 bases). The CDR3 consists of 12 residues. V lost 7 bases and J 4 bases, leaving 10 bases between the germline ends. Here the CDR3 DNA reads TGTGCCAGCAATCCGCAGGGCTATGGCTACACCTTC. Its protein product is CASNPQGYGYTF.

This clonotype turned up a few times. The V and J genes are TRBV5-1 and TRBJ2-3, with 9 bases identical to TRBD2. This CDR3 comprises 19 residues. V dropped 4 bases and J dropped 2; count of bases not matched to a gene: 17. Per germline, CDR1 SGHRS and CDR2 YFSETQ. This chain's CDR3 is CASSQTPSGSSGITDTQYF. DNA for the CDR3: TGCGCCAGCAGCCAAACTCCTAGCGGTTCTAGCGGGATCACAGATACGCAGTATTTT.

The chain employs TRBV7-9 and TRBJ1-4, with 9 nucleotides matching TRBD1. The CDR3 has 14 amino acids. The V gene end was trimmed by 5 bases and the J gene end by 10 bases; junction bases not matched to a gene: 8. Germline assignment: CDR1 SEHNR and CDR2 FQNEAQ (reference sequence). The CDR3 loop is CASSSRTGERKLFF. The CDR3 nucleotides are TGTGCCAGCAGCAGCAGGACAGGGGAAAGAAAACTGTTTTTT.

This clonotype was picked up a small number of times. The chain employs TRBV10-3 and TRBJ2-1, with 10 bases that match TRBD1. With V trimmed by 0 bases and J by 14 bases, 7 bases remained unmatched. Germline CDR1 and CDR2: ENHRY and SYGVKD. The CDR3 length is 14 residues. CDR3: CAISESTGTGVKFF. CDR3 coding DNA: TGTGCCATCAGTGAGTCGACCGGGACAGGGGTAAAGTTCTTC.

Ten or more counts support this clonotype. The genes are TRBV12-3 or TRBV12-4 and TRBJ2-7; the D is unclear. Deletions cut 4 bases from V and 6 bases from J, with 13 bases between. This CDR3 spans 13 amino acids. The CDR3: CASSSRTGSEQYF. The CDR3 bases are TGTGCCAGCAGTTCACGCACTGGATCCGAGCAGTACTTC.

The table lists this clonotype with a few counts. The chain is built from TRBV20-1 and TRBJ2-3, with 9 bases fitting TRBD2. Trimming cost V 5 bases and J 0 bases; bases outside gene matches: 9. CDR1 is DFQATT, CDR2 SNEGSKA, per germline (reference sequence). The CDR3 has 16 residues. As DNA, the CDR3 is TGCAGTGCTGAATACAGACTAGCGGCGAGCACAGATACGCAGTATTTT. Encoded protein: CSAEYRLAASTDTQYF.

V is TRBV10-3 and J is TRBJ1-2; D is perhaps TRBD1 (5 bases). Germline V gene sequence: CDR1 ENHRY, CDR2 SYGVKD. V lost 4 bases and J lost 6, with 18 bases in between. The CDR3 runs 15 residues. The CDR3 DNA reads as TGTGCCATCAGTGGCCGGGGCGAGGTCCTGGATGGCTACACCTTC. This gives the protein CAISGRGEVLDGYTF.

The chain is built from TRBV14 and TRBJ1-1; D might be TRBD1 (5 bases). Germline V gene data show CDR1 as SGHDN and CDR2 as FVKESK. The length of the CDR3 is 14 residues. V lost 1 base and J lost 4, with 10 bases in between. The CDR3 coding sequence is TGTGCCAGCAGCCAAGGAGGGGATCGCACTGAAGCTTTCTTT. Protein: CASSQGGDRTEAFF.

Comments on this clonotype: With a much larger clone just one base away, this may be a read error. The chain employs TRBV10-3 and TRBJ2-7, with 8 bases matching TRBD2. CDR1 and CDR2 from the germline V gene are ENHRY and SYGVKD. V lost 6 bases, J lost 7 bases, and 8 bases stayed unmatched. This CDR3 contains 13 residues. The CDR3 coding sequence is TGTGCCATCAGACCCAGCGGGGGCCATGAGCAGTACTTC. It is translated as CAIRPSGGHEQYF.

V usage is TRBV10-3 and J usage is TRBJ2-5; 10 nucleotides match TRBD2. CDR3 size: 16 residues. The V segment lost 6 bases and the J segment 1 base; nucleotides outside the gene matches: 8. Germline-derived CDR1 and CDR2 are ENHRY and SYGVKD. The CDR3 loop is CAISNPGTSAQETQYF. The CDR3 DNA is TGTGCCATCAGCAACCCAGGGACTAGCGCCCAAGAGACCCAGTACTTC.

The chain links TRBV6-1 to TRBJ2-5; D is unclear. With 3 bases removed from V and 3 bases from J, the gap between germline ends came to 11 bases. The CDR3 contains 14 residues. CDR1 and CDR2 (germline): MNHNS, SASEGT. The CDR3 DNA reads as TGTGCCAGCAGTGAGGCACTACTGAAAGAGACCCAGTACTTC. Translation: CASSEALLKETQYF.

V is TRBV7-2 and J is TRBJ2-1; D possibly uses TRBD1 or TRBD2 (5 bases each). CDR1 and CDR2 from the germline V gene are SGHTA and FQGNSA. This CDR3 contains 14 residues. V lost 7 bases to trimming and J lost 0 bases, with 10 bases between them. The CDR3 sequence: CASTKGSSYNEQFF. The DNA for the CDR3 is TGTGCCAGCACGAAGGGGAGCTCCTACAATGAGCAGTTCTTC.

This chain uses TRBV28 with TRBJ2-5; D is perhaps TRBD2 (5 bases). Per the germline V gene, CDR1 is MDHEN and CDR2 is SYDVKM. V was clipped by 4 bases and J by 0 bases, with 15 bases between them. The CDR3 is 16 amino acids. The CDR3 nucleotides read TGTGCCAGCAGTTCCCTGGACTCCTCGAACCAAGAGACCCAGTACTTC. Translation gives CASSSLDSSNQETQYF.

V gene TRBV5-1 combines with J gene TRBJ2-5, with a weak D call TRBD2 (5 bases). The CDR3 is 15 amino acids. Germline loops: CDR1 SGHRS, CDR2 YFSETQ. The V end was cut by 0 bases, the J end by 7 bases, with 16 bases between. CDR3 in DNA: TGCGCCAGCAGCTTGGATAACCGGGAAAGAGGGACCCAGTACTTC. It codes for CASSLDNRERGTQYF.

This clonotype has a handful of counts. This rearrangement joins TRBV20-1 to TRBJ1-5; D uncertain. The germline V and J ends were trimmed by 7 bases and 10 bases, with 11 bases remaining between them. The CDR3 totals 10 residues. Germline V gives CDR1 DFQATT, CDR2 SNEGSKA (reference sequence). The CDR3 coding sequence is TGCAGTGTGGGCGTTTCCCCCCAGCATTTT. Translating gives CSVGVSPQHF.

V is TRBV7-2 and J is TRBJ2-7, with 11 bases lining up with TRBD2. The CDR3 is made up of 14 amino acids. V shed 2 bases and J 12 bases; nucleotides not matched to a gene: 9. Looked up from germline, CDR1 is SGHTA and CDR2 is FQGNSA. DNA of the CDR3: TGTGCCAGCAGCTTAATACTAGCGGGAGACTGGCGGTACTTC. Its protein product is CASSLILAGDWRYF.

This CDR3 reads CASKYIGTSRTEQFF. The CDR3 DNA is TGTGCCAGCAAATACATCGGGACTAGCAGGACCGAGCAGTTCTTC. The chain uses TRBV11-2 and TRBJ2-1, with TRBD2 identical over 9 bases. The germline gives CDR1 SGHAT, CDR2 FQNNGV. The CDR3 contains 15 residues. Trimming cost V 7 bases and J 10 bases; bases outside gene matches: 14.

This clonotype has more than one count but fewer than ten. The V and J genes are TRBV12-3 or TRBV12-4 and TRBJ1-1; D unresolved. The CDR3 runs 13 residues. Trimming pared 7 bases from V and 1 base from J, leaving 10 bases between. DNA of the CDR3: TGTGCCAGCACGGCCCTGGGGAACACTGAAGCTTTCTTT. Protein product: CASTALGNTEAFF.

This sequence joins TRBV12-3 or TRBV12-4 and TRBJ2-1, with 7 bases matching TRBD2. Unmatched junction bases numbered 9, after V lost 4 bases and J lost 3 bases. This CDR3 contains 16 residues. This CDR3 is CASSSIAGLDYNEQFF. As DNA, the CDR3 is TGTGCCAGCAGTTCCATAGCGGGCCTGGACTACAATGAGCAGTTCTTC.

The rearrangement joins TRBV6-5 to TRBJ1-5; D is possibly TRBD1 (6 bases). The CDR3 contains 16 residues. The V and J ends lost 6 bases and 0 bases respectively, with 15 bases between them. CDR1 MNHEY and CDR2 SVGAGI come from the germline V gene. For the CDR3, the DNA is TGTGCCAGCAGCCGCGGACAGTTAGATAGCAATCAGCCCCAGCATTTT. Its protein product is CASSRGQLDSNQPQHF.

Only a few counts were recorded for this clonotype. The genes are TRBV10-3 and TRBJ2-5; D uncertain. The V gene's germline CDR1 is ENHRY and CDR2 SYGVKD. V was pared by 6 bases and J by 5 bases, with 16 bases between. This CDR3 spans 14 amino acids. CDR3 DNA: TGTGCCATCAGGCTCGGGCTCCGTGACGAGACCCAGTACTTC. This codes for CAIRLGLRDETQYF.

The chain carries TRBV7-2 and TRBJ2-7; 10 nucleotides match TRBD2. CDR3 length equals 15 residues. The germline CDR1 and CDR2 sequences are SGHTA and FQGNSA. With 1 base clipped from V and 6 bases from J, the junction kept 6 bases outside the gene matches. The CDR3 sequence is CASSLGSSGRTEQYF. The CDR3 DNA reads TGTGCCAGCAGCTTAGGGTCTAGCGGGAGAACCGAGCAGTACTTC.

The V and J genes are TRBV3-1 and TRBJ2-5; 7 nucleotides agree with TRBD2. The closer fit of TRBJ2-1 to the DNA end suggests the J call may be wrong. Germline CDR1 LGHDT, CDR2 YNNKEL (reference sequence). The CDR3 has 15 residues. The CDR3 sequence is CASRMLAESQETQFF. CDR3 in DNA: TGTGCCAGCAGGATGCTAGCGGAATCCCAAGAGACCCAGTTCTTC.

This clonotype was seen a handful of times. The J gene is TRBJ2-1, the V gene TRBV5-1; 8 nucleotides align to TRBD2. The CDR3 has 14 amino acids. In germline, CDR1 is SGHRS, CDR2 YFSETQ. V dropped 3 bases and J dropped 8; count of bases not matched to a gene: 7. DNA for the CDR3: TGCGCCAGCAGCTCGGGGGGACTAGGCGATGAGCAGTTCTTC. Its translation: CASSSGGLGDEQFF.

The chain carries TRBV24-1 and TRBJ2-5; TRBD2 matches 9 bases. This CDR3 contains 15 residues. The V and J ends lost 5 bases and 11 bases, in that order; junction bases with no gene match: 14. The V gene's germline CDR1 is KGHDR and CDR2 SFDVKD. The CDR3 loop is CATSALSGSIYEQYF. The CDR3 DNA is TGTGCCACCAGTGCTCTTAGCGGGAGTATCTATGAGCAGTACTTC.

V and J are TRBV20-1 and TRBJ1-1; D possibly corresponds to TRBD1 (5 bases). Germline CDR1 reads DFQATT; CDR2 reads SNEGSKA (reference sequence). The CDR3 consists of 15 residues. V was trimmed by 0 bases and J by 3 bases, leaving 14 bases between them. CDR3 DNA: TGCAGTGCTAGAGAGGGACGAGGGGCGGACACTGAAGCTTTCTTT. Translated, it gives CSAREGRGADTEAFF.

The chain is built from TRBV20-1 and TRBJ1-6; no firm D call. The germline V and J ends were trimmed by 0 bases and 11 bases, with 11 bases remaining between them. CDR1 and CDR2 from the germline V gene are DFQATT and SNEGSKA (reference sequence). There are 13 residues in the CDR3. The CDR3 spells CSARDPGEPPLHF. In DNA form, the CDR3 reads TGCAGTGCTAGAGACCCTGGGGAACCACCCCTCCACTTT.